These 4 T cell receptor beta chains share one sample of origin, sequenced in a study of T cell responses to AZD1222 COVID-19 vaccine (dated by TCRdb to the early 2020s). Libraries came from the immunoSEQ multiplex PCR assay. As stored in TCRdb, this immuneACCESS dataset retains in-frame rearrangements with V and J assigned. A fraction of the clones does not appear; measured against another copy, unresolved V genes explain less than half of the discrepancy, and the remainder lacks a known reason. Across this sample there are over 100,000 clones, with over 75% seen only once. The ten largest account for around 4% of the sample. The time point label here, explained by the study, means: about 28 days (+/-7) after the second vaccine dose. The material was peripheral blood, obtained 28 days after the second AZD1222 dose. These receptors were collected from an adult who received the AZD1222 COVID-19 vaccine.

The chain has TRBV6-2 or TRBV6-3 and TRBJ1-5; D gene uncertain. The CDR3 has 15 residues. Germline lookup yields CDR1 MNHEY and CDR2 SVGEGT. V dropped 4 bases and J dropped 3 bases, with 13 bases sitting between them. The CDR3 DNA follows: TGTGCCAGCAGTTCACAAAACGGGTTCAATCAGCCCCAGCATTTT. Protein: CASSSQNGFNQPQHF.

The chain couples TRBV19 to TRBJ2-1; a weak D match, TRBD1 (5 bases). This CDR3 comprises 15 residues. Trimming took 4 bases from V and 1 from J, leaving 11 bases between them. In germline, CDR1 is LNHDA, CDR2 SQIVND (reference sequence). Here the CDR3 reads CASSKSRDSYNEQFF. CDR3 nucleotides: TGTGCCAGTAGTAAAAGCAGGGATTCCTACAATGAGCAGTTCTTC.

V gene TRBV18 combines with J gene TRBJ1-1; possible D gene TRBD1, 6 bases. This CDR3 spans 14 amino acids. The germline V and J ends were trimmed by 5 bases and 4 bases, with 14 bases remaining between them. The germline gives CDR1 KGHSH, CDR2 LQKENI. In DNA form, the CDR3 reads TGTGCCAGCTCAAAAACAGGGCAGGGCACTGAAGCTTTCTTT. Its protein is CASSKTGQGTEAFF.

The gene calls are TRBV30 and TRBJ2-1; 8 bases agree with TRBD1. V lost 3 bases to trimming and J lost 4 bases; unmatched junction nucleotides: 5. The CDR3 sequence is 14 residues long. CDR1 and CDR2 (germline): GTSNPN, SVGIG (reference sequence). The DNA for the CDR3 is TGTGCCTGGAGGCCGACAGGGGATTACAATGAGCAGTTCTTC. It translates to CAWRPTGDYNEQFF.